There are a few counts of the clone carrying this T cell receptor beta chain. Its antigen is undetermined. This sample is drawn from a study of blood T cells in healthy people across ages. Study-level results: A strong correlation was found between TCR beta diversity and the percentage of naive T cells.

This CDR3 has 12 residues. Germline CDR1 MNHNS, CDR2 SASEGT. V lost 2 bases and J lost 4, with 5 bases in between. A second PCR of roughly 7 to 11 cycles used a sample-barcoded 5' primer and a J-beta primer mix. Researchers report that each sample yielded at least 3 million CDR3-containing paired-end reads. Via MiXCR, TCRdb re-called the 5' RACE reads, giving one row per CDR3 protein. The sample records about 590,000 distinct CDR3 sequences, 25% to 30% being singletons. The TCR sequence derives from a woman of 80 years or more in good health. Sequenced input: blood. The chain combines TRBV6-1 with TRBJ1-1; D call uncertain. CDR3 DNA sequence: TGTGCCAGCAGTGAATTCGCCACTGAAGCTTTCTTT. Its translation: CASSEFATEAFF.